A selection of T cell receptor beta chains follows, all from one sample in a study of blood T cell repertoires in COVID-19. The repertoire was sequenced with immunoSEQ multiplex PCR; TCRdb's copy has only in-frame clones and lacks some. In the table there are 180,000 or so clones, roughly four fifths of which are singletons. Input material: PBMCs or T cells enriched from blood (not recorded which). These receptors were taken from a man between 40 and 49 years old who had recovered from COVID-19. Both conserved end residues are part of each CDR3. Size is stated for part of the rows, as once, few or many counts, or as a class when the clone is expanded.

clone size	V gene	CDR3 length	CDR3 protein
once	TRBV11-2	14	CASSLGSKLYGYTF
NA	TRBV18	13	CASSPAEGGGYTF
once	TRBV28	15	CASSQGAGSNEKLFF
NA	TRBV6-5	13	CASRDRVNQPQHF
NA	TRBV6-2/TRBV6-3	13	CASSLTPRGGSFF
NA	TRBV4-1	16	CASSQGGQGIRSPLHF
NA	TRBV12-3/TRBV12-4	13	CASSLIRGQGYTF
NA	TRBV7-2	13	CASSLERDQPQHF
NA	TRBV5-6	12	CASSLAGQKLFF
NA	TRBV19	15	CASSIRGTENTEAFF
NA	TRBV27	15	CASSLLGGMSYEQYF
NA	TRBV2	15	CASRPTGLAKNIQYF
NA	TRBV5-1	14	CASSLGQETYGYTF
NA	TRBV4-1	15	CASSQWGGKVEKLFF
NA	TRBV5-4	15	CASSGRQGMNTEAFF
NA	TRBV20-1	14	CSASKGRANYGYTF
NA	TRBV28	14	CASSQGGGEETQYF
once	TRBV19	16	CASTQDRVKVNTEAFF
NA	TRBV6-5	16	CASSYRGQGTNEKLFF
NA	TRBV5-1	16	CASILSAGGPHNEQFF
NA	TRBV7-2	13	CASSETRVEGYTF
NA	TRBV5-1	17	CASSSGLAGGPQETQYF
NA	TRBV19	17	CASSLRQTGGLGTEAFF
NA	TRBV28	14	CASRQGGLQETQYF
few	TRBV29-1	12	CSVRGQGLEQYF
NA	TRBV9	15	CASSLSGGAYNEQFF
NA	TRBV24-1	14	CATSEADRSYGYTF
NA	TRBV5-5	15	CASSLGGVSNQPQHF
NA	TRBV5-4	16	CASSRLTSGGHNEQFF